These 9 T cell receptor beta chains share one sample of origin, sequenced in a study of blood T cell repertoires in COVID-19. Only in-frame clones appear in the TCRdb table, and some are missing; sequencing was by immunoSEQ multiplex PCR. The repertoire holds hundreds of thousands of clones, roughly 85% seen once, with about 19% in the top ten. Sequencing was performed on PBMCs or T cells enriched from blood (not recorded which). Receptors originate from a man aged 35-49 years who had recovered from COVID-19.

The V gene is TRBV28, the J gene TRBJ2-1; D perhaps matches TRBD1 (6 bases). Trimming cost V 1 base and J 6 bases, with 13 bases left between them. This CDR3 contains 15 residues. Germline CDR1 MDHEN, CDR2 SYDVKM. The CDR3 DNA follows: TGTGCCAGCAGTTTATACAGGGTAGTTCCCAATGAGCAGTTCTTC. As protein: CASSLYRVVPNEQFF.

The rearrangement uses TRBV5-4 and TRBJ2-7, with 8 bases lining up with TRBD2. The ends lost 4 bases at V and 3 bases at J; junction bases unmatched: 12. Germline lookup yields CDR1 SGHNT and CDR2 YYREEE (reference sequence). The CDR3 runs 16 residues. The CDR3 loop reads CASSPEALAGYYEQYF. The CDR3 nucleotides read TGTGCCAGCAGCCCAGAAGCCCTAGCGGGTTACTACGAGCAGTACTTC.

The V and J genes are TRBV10-3 and TRBJ2-2; no definite D call. With 3 bases removed from V and 4 bases from J, the gap between germline ends came to 9 bases. The CDR3 is made up of 14 amino acids. Germline V gives CDR1 ENHRY, CDR2 SYGVKD. This chain's CDR3 is CAISEFGVTGELFF. CDR3 coding DNA: TGTGCCATCAGTGAATTCGGAGTCACCGGGGAGCTGTTTTTT.

The chain uses TRBV11-2 and TRBJ1-6; D ambiguous. With 2 bases removed from V and 7 bases from J, the gap between germline ends came to 15 bases. Germline CDR1 SGHAT, CDR2 FQNNGV. The CDR3 length is 16 residues. CDR3 sequence reads: CASSLWAAAGNSPLHF. DNA for the CDR3: TGTGCCAGCAGCTTATGGGCGGCTGCGGGGAATTCACCCCTCCACTTT.

The CDR3 sequence: CASSLAGLATEQYF. In DNA form, the CDR3 reads TGTGCCAGCAGCTTGGCGGGACTAGCGACCGAGCAGTACTTC. The chain carries TRBV7-9 and TRBJ2-7; TRBD2 aligns across 10 bases. The germline gives CDR1 SEHNR, CDR2 FQNEAQ (reference sequence). V lost 3 bases to trimming and J lost 6 bases; unmatched junction nucleotides: 5. The CDR3 totals 14 residues.

The chain employs TRBV5-4 and TRBJ2-7; 10 bases align to TRBD1. The CDR3 is 14 residues long. V was clipped by 2 bases and J by 3 bases; unmatched bases: 2. Germline loops: CDR1 SGHNT, CDR2 YYREEE (reference sequence). CDR3 residues: CASSFGQGVYEQYF. DNA of the CDR3: TGTGCCAGCAGCTTTGGACAGGGGGTCTACGAGCAGTACTTC.

The genes are TRBV28 and TRBJ2-7, with D maybe TRBD1 (5 bases). Trimming removed 5 bases from V and 4 bases from J, with 12 bases in between. Germline CDR1 reads MDHEN; CDR2 reads SYDVKM. The CDR3 runs 13 residues. The CDR3 loop is CASSKRTPYEQYF. The CDR3 DNA follows: TGTGCCAGCAGTAAACGGACACCGTACGAGCAGTACTTC.

The chain recombines TRBV11-3 with TRBJ1-2; D not certain. V lost 5 bases to trimming and J lost 1 base, with 8 bases between them. CDR3 size: 13 residues. In germline, CDR1 is SGHNT, CDR2 YENEEA. As DNA, the CDR3 is TGTGCCAGCAGCCCGACGGGTAACTATGGCTACACCTTC. This translates into CASSPTGNYGYTF.

The chain joins TRBV7-3 to TRBJ2-2; TRBD2 aligns across 9 bases. CDR3 length equals 16 residues. CDR1 is SGHTA, CDR2 FQGTGA, per germline. Trimming at V came to 1 base and at J to 0 bases, leaving 0 bases not matched to a gene. The CDR3 loop is CASSLIAGANTGELFF. As DNA, the CDR3 is TGTGCCAGCAGCTTAATAGCGGGGGCGAACACCGGGGAGCTGTTTTTT.